This is a list of T cell receptor beta chains from one sample in a study of blood T cell repertoires in COVID-19. Data came from immunoSEQ multiplex PCR; TCRdb stores just in-frame clones and leaves some out. The table lists about 150,000 clones, roughly 78% of them singletons. The sample consisted of peripheral blood. The receptors were sampled from a man older than 75 with acute or convalescent COVID-19. The CDR3 runs from the conserved cysteine through the conserved F or W. D genes are given only for firm matches. Clone size is not always given. Where it is, it says once, few, many or a class for expanded clones.

v_call	j_call	clone_size	d_call	cdr3_nt	cdr3_aa
TRBV7-8	TRBJ2-7	NA	NA	TGTGCCAGCAGCCGAAGCGCTTACGAGCAGTACTTC	CASSRSAYEQYF
TRBV5-4	TRBJ2-3	NA	TRBD2	TGTGCCAGCAGGGGCGGGACTAGCGGGGCGGATACGCAGTATTTT	CASRGGTSGADTQYF
TRBV7-2	TRBJ1-2	NA	NA	TGTGCCAGCAGCTTAGGGTCGGGCTATGGCTACACCTTC	CASSLGSGYGYTF
TRBV5-1	TRBJ2-3	NA	NA	TGCGCCAGCAGCTTGGCCCTTACGGGTTCAGGCACAGATACGCAGTATTTT	CASSLALTGSGTDTQYF
TRBV5-1	TRBJ1-6	NA	NA	TGCGCCAGCAGCGGGGATCAGGGCAGATCCTATAATTCACCCCTCCACTTT	CASSGDQGRSYNSPLHF
TRBV2	TRBJ2-5	once	TRBD1	TGTGCCAGCGTTGAACAGGGGGCAGGCGAGACCCAGTACTTC	CASVEQGAGETQYF
TRBV7-9	TRBJ1-2	few	TRBD1	TGTGCCAGCACCCTTGGACAGGGGGCGTGGGGCTACACCTTC	CASTLGQGAWGYTF
TRBV5-8	TRBJ1-2	NA	TRBD1	TGTGCCAGCAGCCCCGGACAGGGCCTTCCTGGCTACACCTTC	CASSPGQGLPGYTF
TRBV6-1	TRBJ2-5	NA	NA	TGTGCCAGCAGTGAACGCGGCGACAGGAGCCGCCAAGAGACCCAGTACTTC	CASSERGDRSRQETQYF
TRBV2	TRBJ2-4	NA	NA	TGTGCCAGCAGTCCCTCGGGACTTGCCAAAAACATTCAGTACTTC	CASSPSGLAKNIQYF
TRBV6-5	TRBJ1-6	NA	TRBD1	TGTGCCAGCGCTTGGGACAGAAATTCACCCCTCCACTTT	CASAWDRNSPLHF
TRBV24-1	TRBJ2-5	NA	TRBD1	TGTGCCACCAGTGACTCCGGACAGGGAGAGACCCAGTACTTC	CATSDSGQGETQYF
TRBV2	TRBJ2-5	NA	NA	TGTGCCAGCATACGGACTCGACCCCAAGGGACCCAGTACTTC	CASIRTRPQGTQYF
TRBV24-1	TRBJ2-1	few	NA	TGTGCCACCAGTAGAGACAATGAGCAGTTCTTC	CATSRDNEQFF
TRBV4-1	TRBJ2-2	NA	TRBD1	TGCGCCAGCAGCCAAGAGGGTTGGGGACAGGGCACTAGGGGGCTGTTTTTT	CASSQEGWGQGTRGLFF
TRBV7-6	TRBJ1-1	NA	TRBD1	TGTGCCAGCACCCCTTCAAGGGGGCAGGGTGAAGCTTTCTTT	CASTPSRGQGEAFF
TRBV6-4	TRBJ1-6	NA	TRBD1	TGTGCCAGCAGTGACTCGTACGGACAGGGACATAATTCACCCCTCCACTTT	CASSDSYGQGHNSPLHF
TRBV7-8	TRBJ2-4	NA	TRBD1	TGTGCCAGCACCCAGGGGGGGACAGGGCTGAACATTCAGTACTTC	CASTQGGTGLNIQYF
TRBV5-4	TRBJ1-2	NA	NA	TGTGCCAGCAGCCCGGACACCACTAACTATGGCTACACCTTC	CASSPDTTNYGYTF
TRBV10-3	TRBJ1-2	once	TRBD1	TGTGCCATCAGTGAGTCCGGCGGGACAGGAGGGGGCTACACCTTC	CAISESGGTGGGYTF
TRBV19	TRBJ2-3	once	TRBD1	TGTGCCAGTAGTCGACAGGGTTTTGGGTTGGATACGCAGTATTTT	CASSRQGFGLDTQYF
TRBV10-3	TRBJ1-2	NA	NA	TGTGCCATCAGTGATGGCGGGAACTATGGCTACACCTTC	CAISDGGNYGYTF
TRBV5-1	TRBJ2-5	NA	NA	TGCGCCAGCAGCTTGGCTAACCGATTCGGAGTCCAGTACTTC	CASSLANRFGVQYF
TRBV2	TRBJ1-6	few	NA	TGTGCCAGCAGTGAAGGGGCGGCGGGAAATTCACCCCTCCACTTT	CASSEGAAGNSPLHF
TRBV9	TRBJ2-1	NA	TRBD2	TGTGCCAGCAGCTTGGCCGGGACTACCGCTGAGCAGTTCTTC	CASSLAGTTAEQFF
TRBV18	TRBJ2-3	NA	TRBD1	TGTGCCAGCTCACCAATGGGACAGAGGAGGACGCAGTATTTT	CASSPMGQRRTQYF
TRBV19	TRBJ1-2	NA	TRBD1	TGTGCCAGTAAGTGGGGACAGGACACTGCTAACTATGGCTACACCTTC	CASKWGQDTANYGYTF
TRBV4-1	TRBJ1-2	NA	TRBD1	TGCGCCAGCAGCCCGGACAGGGGGCTAAGGACCTTC	CASSPDRGLRTF
TRBV14	TRBJ2-7	NA	NA	TGTGCCAGCAGCCCCGTTCCGGGCTCCTACGAGCAGTACTTC	CASSPVPGSYEQYF
TRBV20-1	TRBJ2-2	NA	TRBD1	TGCAGTGCTAGTGATATCGGGACAGGGGCTAACACCGGGGAGCTGTTTTTT	CSASDIGTGANTGELFF
TRBV19	TRBJ2-3	NA	NA	TGTGCCAGTAGTATAGCCCGGACAAACGCCGGCACAGATACGCAGTATTTT	CASSIARTNAGTDTQYF
TRBV7-9	TRBJ2-5	NA	NA	TGTGCCAGCAGCGATGGGCCCAATCAAGAGACCCAGTACTTC	CASSDGPNQETQYF
TRBV3-1/TRBV3-2	TRBJ1-2	few	TRBD1	TGTGCCACTGGACAGGGCACCCCACCCTATGGCTACACCTTC	CATGQGTPPYGYTF
TRBV19	TRBJ1-1	few	TRBD1	TGTGCCAGTAGTCCAGGACAGGGGGCTTCCGAAGCTTTCTTT	CASSPGQGASEAFF
TRBV7-9	TRBJ1-6	once	NA	TGTGCCAGCAGCTTACTCCAGGGTAATTCACCCCTCCACTTT	CASSLLQGNSPLHF
TRBV5-8	TRBJ1-2	NA	TRBD1	TGTGCCAGCAGCCCGAAGGGGTTGGGGACAGGGGCATCCTATGGCTACACCTTC	CASSPKGLGTGASYGYTF
TRBV7-9	TRBJ2-1	NA	NA	TGTGCCAGCAGCTCCCTGGGCCACGGGGTCAATGAGCAGTTCTTC	CASSSLGHGVNEQFF
TRBV3-1/TRBV3-2	TRBJ1-4	NA	NA	TGTGCCAGCAGCCAAGATGGAGATAATGAAAAACTGTTTTTT	CASSQDGDNEKLFF
TRBV3-1/TRBV3-2	TRBJ1-4	NA	NA	TGTGCCAGCAGTATAAAACCGATCGGGACTAATGAAAAACTGTTTTTT	CASSIKPIGTNEKLFF
TRBV18	TRBJ1-1	many	TRBD1	TGTGCCAGCTCGCAATCGACAGGGCGCACTGAAGCTTTCTTT	CASSQSTGRTEAFF
TRBV6-1	TRBJ1-1	NA	TRBD1	TGTGCCAGCAGTGCCGATGGGACAGGGGGGGGGACTGAAGCTTTCTTT	CASSADGTGGGTEAFF
TRBV3-1/TRBV3-2	TRBJ2-1	NA	NA	TGTGCCAGCAGCCAGGGGGCCTCGCAGTTCTTC	CASSQGASQFF
TRBV7-2	TRBJ2-5	NA	TRBD2	TGTGCCAGCAGCGGGGGACTAGCGGGGTCAGAGACCCAGTACTTC	CASSGGLAGSETQYF
TRBV18	TRBJ2-5	NA	TRBD2	TGTGCCAGCTCACCACCGGGGGGGTCGGAGACCCAGTACTTC	CASSPPGGSETQYF
TRBV3-1/TRBV3-2	TRBJ1-1	NA	NA	TGTGCCAGCAGCCAAGCTCACAAGAACACTGAAGCTTTCTTT	CASSQAHKNTEAFF
TRBV6-2/TRBV6-3	TRBJ1-1	NA	NA	TGTGCCAGCAGTTACATGAGATCGAACACTGAAGCTTTCTTT	CASSYMRSNTEAFF
TRBV19	TRBJ1-2	NA	NA	TGTGCCAGTAGTATACCCGGGTCGGCTCGGGGCTACACCTTC	CASSIPGSARGYTF
TRBV5-1	TRBJ1-2	NA	NA	TGCGCCAGCAGCACGCAGACTAACTATGGCTACACCTTC	CASSTQTNYGYTF